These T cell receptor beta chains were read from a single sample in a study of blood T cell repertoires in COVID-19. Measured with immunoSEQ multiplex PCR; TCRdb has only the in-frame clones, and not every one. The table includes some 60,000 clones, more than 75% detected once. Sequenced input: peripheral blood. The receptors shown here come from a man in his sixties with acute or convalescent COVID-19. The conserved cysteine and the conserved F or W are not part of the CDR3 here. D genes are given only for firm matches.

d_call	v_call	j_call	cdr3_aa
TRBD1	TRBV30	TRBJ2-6	AWRSRDRETGANVLT
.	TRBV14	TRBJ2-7	ASSQVGRGISYEQY
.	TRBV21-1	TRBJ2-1	ASSKESAGGKNEQF
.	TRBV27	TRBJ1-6	ASSLELRSSYNSPLH
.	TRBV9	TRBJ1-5	ASSVVGDGPQH
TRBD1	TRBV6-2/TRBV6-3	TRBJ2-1	ASSYSGRGLVSNEQF
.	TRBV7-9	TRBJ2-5	ASSLAVIGGPQETQY
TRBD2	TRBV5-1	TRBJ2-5	ASSLVGSGGWETQY
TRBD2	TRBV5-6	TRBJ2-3	ASSTGLAGGPTQY
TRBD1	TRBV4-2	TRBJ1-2	ASSQAVGQVGLYGYT
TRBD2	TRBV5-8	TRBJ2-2	ASSSGTRNTGELF
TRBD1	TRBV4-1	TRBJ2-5	ASSQEDRGRGETQY
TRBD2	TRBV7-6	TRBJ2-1	ASSLAGGGAYNEQF
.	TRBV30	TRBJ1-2	AWSVWGTHGYT
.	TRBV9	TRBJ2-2	ASSVESPGITGELF
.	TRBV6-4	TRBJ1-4	ASSDSLAGGNEKLF
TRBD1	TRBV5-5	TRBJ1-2	ASSPTGVDGYT
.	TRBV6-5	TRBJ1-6	ASSSELSYNSPLH
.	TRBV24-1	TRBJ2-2	ATSDIDSTGELF
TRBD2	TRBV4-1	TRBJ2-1	ASSRLAGGVYGEQF
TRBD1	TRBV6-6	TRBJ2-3	ASSGTGWQY
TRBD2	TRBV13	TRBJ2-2	ASSPWTSGAGTGELF
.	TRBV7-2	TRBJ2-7	ASSLAGPDRPPYEQY
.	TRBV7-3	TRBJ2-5	ASMRGPGKTQY
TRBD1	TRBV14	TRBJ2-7	ASSPQGATYEQY
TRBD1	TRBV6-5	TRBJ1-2	ASSSGQGGYT
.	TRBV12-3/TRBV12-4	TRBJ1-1	ASRVQRAEAF
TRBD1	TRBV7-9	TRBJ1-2	ASSSSGTVNYGYT
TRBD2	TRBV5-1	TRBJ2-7	ASSYGLAGAPSAYEQY
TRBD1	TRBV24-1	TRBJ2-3	ATRQGASSTDTQY
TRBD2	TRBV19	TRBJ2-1	ASSTVKGSGGSYNEQF
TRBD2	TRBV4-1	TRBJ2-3	ASSSGLAGYTDTQY
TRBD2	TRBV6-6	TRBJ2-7	ASTRGRDYEQY
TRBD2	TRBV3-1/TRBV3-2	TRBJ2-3	ASSHQRGGEDTQY
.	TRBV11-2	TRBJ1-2	ASSRYRDYGYT
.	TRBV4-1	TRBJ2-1	ASSQVPISGNEQF
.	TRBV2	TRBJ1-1	ASSVGGETEAF